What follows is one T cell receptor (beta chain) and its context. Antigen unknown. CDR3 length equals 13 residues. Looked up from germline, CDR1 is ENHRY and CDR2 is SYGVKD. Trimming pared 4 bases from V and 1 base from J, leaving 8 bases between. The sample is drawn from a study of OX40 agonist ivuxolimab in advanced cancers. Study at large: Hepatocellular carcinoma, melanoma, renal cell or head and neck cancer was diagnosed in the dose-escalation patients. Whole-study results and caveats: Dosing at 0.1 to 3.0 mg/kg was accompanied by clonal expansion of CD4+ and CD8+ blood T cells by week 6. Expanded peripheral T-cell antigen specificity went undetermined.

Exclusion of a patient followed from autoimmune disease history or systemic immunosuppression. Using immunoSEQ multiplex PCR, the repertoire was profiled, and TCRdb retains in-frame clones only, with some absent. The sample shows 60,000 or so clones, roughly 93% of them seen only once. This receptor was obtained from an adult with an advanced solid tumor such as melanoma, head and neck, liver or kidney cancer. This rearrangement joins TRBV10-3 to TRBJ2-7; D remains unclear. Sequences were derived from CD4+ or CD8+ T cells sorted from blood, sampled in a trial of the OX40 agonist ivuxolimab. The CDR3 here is CAISALGSYEQYF. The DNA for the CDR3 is TGTGCCATCAGTGCATTAGGTTCCTACGAGCAGTACTTC.